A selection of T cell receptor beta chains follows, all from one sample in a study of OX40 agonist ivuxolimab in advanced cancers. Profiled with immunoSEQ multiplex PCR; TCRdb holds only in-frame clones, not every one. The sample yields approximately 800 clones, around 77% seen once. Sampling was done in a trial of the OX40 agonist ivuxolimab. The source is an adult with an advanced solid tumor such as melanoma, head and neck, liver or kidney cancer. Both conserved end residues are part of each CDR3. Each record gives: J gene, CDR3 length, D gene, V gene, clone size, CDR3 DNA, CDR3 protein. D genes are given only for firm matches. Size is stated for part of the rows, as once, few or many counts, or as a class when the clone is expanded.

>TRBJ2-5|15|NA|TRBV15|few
TGTGCCACCAGCAGAGATGGGGCACCCCAAGAGACCCAGTACTTC
CATSRDGAPQETQYF
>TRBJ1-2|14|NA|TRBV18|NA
TGTGCCAGCTCACCAACCCCCGAAGGAGAAGGCTACACCTTC
CASSPTPEGEGYTF
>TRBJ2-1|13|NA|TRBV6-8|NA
TGTGCCAGCAGTGTCACTAGTACCAGTGAGCAGTTCTTC
CASSVTSTSEQFF
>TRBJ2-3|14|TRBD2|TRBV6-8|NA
TGTGCCAGCAGTTACTCTAGCGGGGCAGATACGCAGTATTTT
CASSYSSGADTQYF
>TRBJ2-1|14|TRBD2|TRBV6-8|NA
TGTGCCAGCAGTTCCGGGACTACAAACAATGAGCAGTTCTTC
CASSSGTTNNEQFF
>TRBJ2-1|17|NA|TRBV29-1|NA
TGCAGCGTTGACGGGGTCCAGGGCCTCATAATTTACAATGAGCAGTTCTTC
CSVDGVQGLIIYNEQFF
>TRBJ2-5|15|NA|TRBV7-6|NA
TGTGCCAGCAGCTTAGGGAACGGATTCGGCGAGACCCAGTACTTC
CASSLGNGFGETQYF
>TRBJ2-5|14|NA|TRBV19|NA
TGTGCCAGTGGCGGAGGGACTTCAAGGGAGACCCAGTACTTC
CASGGGTSRETQYF
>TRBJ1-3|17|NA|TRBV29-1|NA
TGCAGCGTTGAAACCCCCTGGGGGCAGGGATCTGGAAACACCATATATTTT
CSVETPWGQGSGNTIYF
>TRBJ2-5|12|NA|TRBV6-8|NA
TGTGCCAGCAGTTACTCTGTGGGGACCCAGTACTTC
CASSYSVGTQYF
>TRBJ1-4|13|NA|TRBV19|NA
TGTGCCAGTAGTATTGGCAGAGGGGAAAAACTGTTTTTT
CASSIGRGEKLFF
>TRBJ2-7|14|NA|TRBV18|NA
TGTGCCAGCTCTAGCGACAAGGCCTCCTACGAGCAGTACTTC
CASSSDKASYEQYF
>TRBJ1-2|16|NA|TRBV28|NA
TGTGCCAGCAGTTCGGGGGCTCCCCCGACTAACTATGGCTACACCTTC
CASSSGAPPTNYGYTF
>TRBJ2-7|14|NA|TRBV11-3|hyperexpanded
TGTGCCAGCAGCTTGGGTGGCAGGGCCCACGAGCAGTACTTC
CASSLGGRAHEQYF
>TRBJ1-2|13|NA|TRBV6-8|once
TGTGCCAGCAGTTACTTGAAGGACTATGGCTACACCTTC
CASSYLKDYGYTF
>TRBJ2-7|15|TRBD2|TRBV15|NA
TGTGCCACCAGCAAGGACCGGCGGGGGTCTTACGAGCAGTACTTC
CATSKDRRGSYEQYF
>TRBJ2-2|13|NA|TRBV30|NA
TGTGCCTGGACCGGGACCTCAGGCGGGGAGCTGTTTTTT
CAWTGTSGGELFF
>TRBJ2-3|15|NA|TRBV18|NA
TGTGCCAGCTCTAGGGACTTTTTTCAGGCAGATACGCAGTATTTT
CASSRDFFQADTQYF
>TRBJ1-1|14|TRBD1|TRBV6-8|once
TGTGCCAGCAGTTCCCGCGGACAGGGACCTGAAGCTTTCTTT
CASSSRGQGPEAFF
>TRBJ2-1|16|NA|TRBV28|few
TGTGCCAGCAGCATACAAGGAGAAGGGACTTACAATGAGCAGTTCTTC
CASSIQGEGTYNEQFF
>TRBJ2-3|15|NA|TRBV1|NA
TGCGCCAGCAGCCAAGACCGAGAGGGGACAGATACGCAGTATTTT
CASSQDREGTDTQYF
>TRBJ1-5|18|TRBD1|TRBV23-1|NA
TGCGCCAGCAGCTTAGTGGAAGGACAGGGGGCGAGTTTTCAGCCCCAGCATTTT
CASSLVEGQGASFQPQHF